This T cell receptor beta chain is from a study of T cell responses to AZD1222 COVID-19 vaccine. Produced via immunoSEQ multiplex PCR; TCRdb's table is partial and in-frame only. The data contain about 110,000 clones, around 81% of them singletons. This clone appeared a single time. No antigen is known for it. Notes on the study in general: After the peak T cell response, and only then, were repertoires sampled. It was only six AZD1222 recipients who were seropositive at baseline. Dominant CD4 TCR responses targeted spike regions 160-218 and 743-854.

The CDR3 extends over 12 amino acids. Between the trimmed V and J ends, which lost 3 bases and 3 bases, there was a span of 3 bases. Germline-derived CDR1 and CDR2 are MGHDK and SYGVNS. V gene TRBV25-1 combines with J gene TRBJ1-5, with D unclear. This sequence was found in an adult in good health. The sample was peripheral blood, taken on day 0 of AZD1222 vaccination. Written as DNA, the CDR3 is TGTGCCAGCAGTGATTTCAATCAGCCCCAGCATTTT. Amino acid sequence: CASSDFNQPQHF.